The 20 T cell receptor beta chains given below trace back to one sample, sequenced in a study of HIV-infected patients and healthy controls. Using its own MiXCR run on the 5' RACE reads, TCRdb lists one record per CDR3 protein. The table records 15,000 to 20,000 distinct CDR3 sequences, approximately 16% of them present only once. What was sequenced was CD8+ T cells from blood. The receptors were gathered from a human donor in good health.

This clonotype was observed many times. As DNA, the CDR3 is TGTGCCAGCAGCCAAGAAATCGGGACTCCAGATACGCAGTATTTT. Translation: CASSQEIGTPDTQYF. This chain links TRBV6-2 or TRBV6-3 with TRBJ2-3; tentatively, D is TRBD2 (6 bases). The germline gives CDR1 MNHEY, CDR2 SVGEGT. The CDR3 spans 15 residues. Trimming removed 6 bases from V and 4 bases from J, with 17 bases in between.

This clonotype was recorded many times. This chain connects TRBV20-1 to TRBJ1-1; 8 bases match TRBD1. V lost 3 bases and J lost 7; bases outside the gene matches: 7. CDR3 length: 13 amino acids. Germline lookup yields CDR1 DFQATT and CDR2 SNEGSKA (reference sequence). The CDR3 DNA reads as TGCAGTGCTAGGCGAACAGGGGGGGGTGAAGCTTTCTTT. Its protein product is CSARRTGGGEAFF.

V gene TRBV6-1 combines with J gene TRBJ1-1; the D is unclear. The V and J ends lost 7 bases and 0 bases respectively, with 12 bases between them. The CDR3 covers 14 residues. The germline gives CDR1 MNHNS, CDR2 SASEGT. The CDR3 sequence: CASIQITLNTEAFF. In DNA form, the CDR3 reads TGTGCCAGCATCCAGATAACCCTGAACACTGAAGCTTTCTTT.

This clonotype was observed many times. The chain combines TRBV6-2 or TRBV6-3 with TRBJ2-1; D gene unclear. The V end was cut by 7 bases, the J end by 0 bases, with 7 bases between. The germline V gene has CDR1 MNHEY and CDR2 SVGEGT. This CDR3 has 13 amino acids. The CDR3 loop is CASKLDSYNEQFF. CDR3 bases: TGTGCCAGCAAGCTAGACTCCTACAATGAGCAGTTCTTC.

Many counts were recorded for this clonotype. The rearrangement uses TRBV7-9 and TRBJ2-7, with D possibly TRBD1 on 5 matching bases. The length of the CDR3 is 13 residues. Trimming shortened V by 3 bases and J by 3 bases, and 9 bases separated the two germline ends. The germline V gene has CDR1 SEHNR and CDR2 FQNEAQ (reference sequence). The CDR3 nucleotides read TGTGCCAGCAGCTTTGACAGTTACTACGAGCAGTACTTC. It codes for CASSFDSYYEQYF.

This clonotype was found many times. This chain uses TRBV14 with TRBJ2-1; 11 nucleotides agree with TRBD2. V lost 4 bases to trimming and J lost 12 bases; unmatched junction nucleotides: 2. Germline V gene sequence: CDR1 SGHDN, CDR2 FVKESK. CDR3 length: 12 amino acids. The CDR3 coding sequence is TGTGCCAGCAGCCGTAGCGGGAGGGCGCAGTTCTTC. As protein: CASSRSGRAQFF. Full variable domain (missing parts from reference TRBV14 and TRBJ2-1): EAGVTQFPSHSVIEKGQTVTLRCDPISGHDNLYWYRRVMGKEIKFLLHFVKESKQDESGMPNNRFLAERTGGTYSTLKVQPAELEDSGVYFCASSRSGRAQFFGPGTRLTVL.

V is TRBV15 and J is TRBJ1-2, with D perhaps matching TRBD1 (6 bases). CDR3 size: 18 residues. V was cut by 3 bases and J by 5 bases, with 25 bases left in between. Germline-derived CDR1 and CDR2 are LNHNV and YYDKDF (reference sequence). CDR3 sequence (DNA): TGTGCCACCAGCAGCTCACCGGGACACCCCGGTGCCCAGTATGGCTACACCTTC. Protein product: CATSSSPGHPGAQYGYTF.

This clonotype was detected ten times or more. In nucleotides, the CDR3 is TGTGCCAGCAGTTCTAGCCCGGCCGGGGATTTTAGTCATCAGCCCCAGCATTTT. As protein: CASSSSPAGDFSHQPQHF. The chain carries TRBV27 and TRBJ1-5; the D is unclear. Germline CDR1 MNHEY, CDR2 SMNVEV (reference sequence). V was cut by 4 bases and J by 5 bases, with 24 bases left in between. This CDR3 has 18 amino acids.

This clonotype was detected a few times. DNA of the CDR3: TGTGCCACCAGTGCTTCCTTTCGGACAGGGGGCTTAAGTGGCTACACCTTC. Its translation is CATSASFRTGGLSGYTF. The chain combines TRBV24-1 with TRBJ1-2; TRBD1 matches 11 bases. Trimming cost V 5 bases and J 7 bases; bases outside gene matches: 14. The CDR3 totals 17 residues. Germline loops: CDR1 KGHDR, CDR2 SFDVKD.

This clonotype was detected a few times. V and J are TRBV19 and TRBJ2-7; possibly TRBD1 for D (5 bases). V was clipped by 4 bases and J by 2 bases, with 15 bases between them. The germline CDR1 and CDR2 sequences are LNHDA and SQIVND (reference sequence). The CDR3 contains 15 residues. CDR3 nucleotide sequence: TGTGCCAGTAGTACCACCCGGACACGGCCCTACGAGCAGTACTTC. This gives the protein CASSTTRTRPYEQYF.

This clonotype has at least ten counts. The chain combines TRBV20-1 with TRBJ1-1; D ambiguous. CDR3 length: 14 residues. Germline CDR1 DFQATT, CDR2 SNEGSKA (reference sequence). V was pared by 1 base and J by 4 bases, with 13 bases between. The CDR3 DNA follows: TGCAGTGCTAGAGCGGCTTCCGGGATCACTGAAGCTTTCTTT. This sequence encodes CSARAASGITEAFF.

In its sample, this clonotype was seen many times. The chain's CDR3 is CASSGGSVSGPEAFF. The CDR3 DNA sequence: TGTGCCAGCAGCGGCGGCTCGGTTTCGGGCCCTGAAGCTTTCTTT. J is TRBJ1-1 and V is TRBV9; unclear D gene. V was clipped by 3 bases and J by 6 bases, with 18 bases between them. The CDR3 sequence is 15 residues long. In germline, CDR1 is SGDLS, CDR2 YYNGEE.

V gene TRBV24-1 combines with J gene TRBJ2-3; TRBD2 is a possible D gene (7 bases). There are 17 residues in the CDR3. CDR1 is KGHDR and CDR2 is SFDVKD in the germline V gene. The V end was cut by 3 bases, the J end by 3 bases, with 18 bases between. The CDR3 is CATSDPRGGERTDTQYF. CDR3 nucleotides: TGTGCCACCAGTGATCCCCGCGGGGGCGAAAGGACAGATACGCAGTATTTT.

This clonotype was seen at least ten times. The chain combines TRBV6-5 with TRBJ1-5; TRBD1 agrees at 7 bases. CDR1 is MNHEY and CDR2 is SVGAGI in the germline V gene. V dropped 5 bases and J dropped 5; count of bases not matched to a gene: 15. The CDR3 contains 17 residues. As DNA, the CDR3 is TGTGCCAGCAGTCCCGCAACCAATGACAGGGCTGATCAGCCCCAGCATTTT. Protein: CASSPATNDRADQPQHF.

Many counts were recorded for this clonotype. The V and J genes are TRBV19 and TRBJ2-7; no firm D call. Germline V gives CDR1 LNHDA, CDR2 SQIVND (reference sequence). The CDR3 totals 13 residues. Trimming took off 10 bases at V and 0 bases at J, with 13 bases between the two ends. The CDR3 here is CATSTLLSYEQYF. The DNA for the CDR3 is TGTGCCACCTCGACCTTACTCTCCTACGAGCAGTACTTC.

This chain connects TRBV12-3 or TRBV12-4 to TRBJ2-5, with TRBD2 matching 13 bases. Trimming removed 4 bases from V and 3 bases from J; junction bases left unmatched: 5. This CDR3 spans 16 amino acids. The CDR3 loop is CASSSGLAGVKETQYF. CDR3 bases: TGTGCCAGCAGTTCAGGACTAGCGGGGGTTAAAGAGACCCAGTACTTC.

This clonotype was counted a single time. The CDR3 DNA reads TGTGCCAGCAGTTACTACGCTAGCGGGATCCAAGAGACCCAGTACTTC. This codes for CASSYYASGIQETQYF. The J gene is TRBJ2-5, the V gene TRBV6-6; 9 positions match TRBD2. Germline V gives CDR1 MNHNY, CDR2 SVGAGI (reference sequence). The CDR3 contains 16 residues. The V gene end was trimmed by 1 base and the J gene end by 1 base; junction bases not matched to a gene: 4.

This clonotype has at least ten counts. V is TRBV28 and J is TRBJ1-3; D gene uncertain. Between the trimmed V and J ends, which lost 3 bases and 4 bases, there was a span of 10 bases. CDR3 length: 14 amino acids. CDR1 and CDR2 from the germline V gene are MDHEN and SYDVKM. The CDR3 region has the DNA TGTGCCAGCAGTTTGGGGTGGTCCGGAAACACCATATATTTT. Residues: CASSLGWSGNTIYF.

The chain is built from TRBV14 and TRBJ1-2; 9 nucleotides agree with TRBD1. V lost 4 bases and J lost 4; bases outside the gene matches: 7. The germline CDR1 and CDR2 sequences are SGHDN and FVKESK. This CDR3 has 15 amino acids. Written as DNA, the CDR3 is TGTGCCAGCAGCCTGTCCGGGACAGGGACCTATGGCTACACCTTC. Amino acids: CASSLSGTGTYGYTF.

The genes are TRBV7-6 and TRBJ2-3; D remains ambiguous. The ends were cut back, 1 base at V and 2 bases at J, with 4 bases in the middle. Germline V lookup: CDR1 SGHVS, CDR2 FNYEAQ. The CDR3 has 13 residues. In DNA form, the CDR3 reads TGTGCCAGCAGCTTAGTTCACACAGATACGCAGTATTTT. It yields the protein CASSLVHTDTQYF.